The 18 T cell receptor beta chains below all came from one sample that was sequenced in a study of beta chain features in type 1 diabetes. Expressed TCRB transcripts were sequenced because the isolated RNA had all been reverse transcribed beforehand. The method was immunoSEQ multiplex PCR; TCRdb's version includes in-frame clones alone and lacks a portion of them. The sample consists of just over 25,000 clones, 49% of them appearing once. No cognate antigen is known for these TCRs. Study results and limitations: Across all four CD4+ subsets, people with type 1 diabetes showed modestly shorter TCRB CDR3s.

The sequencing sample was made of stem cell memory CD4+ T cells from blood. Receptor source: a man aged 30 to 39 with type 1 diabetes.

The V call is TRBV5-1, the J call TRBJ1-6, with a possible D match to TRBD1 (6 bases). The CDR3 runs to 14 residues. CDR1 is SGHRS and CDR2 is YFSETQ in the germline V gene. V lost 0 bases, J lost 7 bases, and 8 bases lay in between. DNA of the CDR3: TGCGCCAGCAGCTTGGACAGGGAAAATTCACCCCTCCACTTT. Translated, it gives CASSLDRENSPLHF. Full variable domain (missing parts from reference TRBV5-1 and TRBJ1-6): KAGVTQTPRYLIKTRGQQVTLSCSPISGHRSVSWYQQTPGQGLQFLFEYFSETQRNKGNFPGRFSGRQFSNSRSEMNVSTLELGDSALYLCASSLDRENSPLHFGNGTRLTVT.

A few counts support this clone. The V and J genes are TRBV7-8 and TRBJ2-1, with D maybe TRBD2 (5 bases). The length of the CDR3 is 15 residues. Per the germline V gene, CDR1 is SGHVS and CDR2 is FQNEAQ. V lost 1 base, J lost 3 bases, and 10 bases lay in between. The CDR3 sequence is CASSLGLADYNEQFF. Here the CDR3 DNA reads TGTGCCAGCAGCTTAGGGCTAGCTGACTACAATGAGCAGTTCTTC.

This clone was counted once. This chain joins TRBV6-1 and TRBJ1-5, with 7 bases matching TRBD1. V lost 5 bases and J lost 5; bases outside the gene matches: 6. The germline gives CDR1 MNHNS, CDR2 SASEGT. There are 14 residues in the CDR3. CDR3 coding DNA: TGTGCCAGCAGTTCGGACAGGTCGGATCAGCCCCAGCATTTT. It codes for CASSSDRSDQPQHF.

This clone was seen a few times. The CDR3 is CAPPGGGGLYNEQFF. Here the CDR3 DNA reads TGTGCCCCCCCGGGGGGAGGGGGGCTCTACAATGAGCAGTTCTTC. The chain couples TRBV7-2 to TRBJ2-1, with D possibly being TRBD2 (7 bases). Germline V gene lookup returns CDR1 SGHTA and CDR2 FQGNSA. The CDR3 consists of 15 residues. V gave up 11 bases and J gave up 3 bases, with 20 bases separating them.

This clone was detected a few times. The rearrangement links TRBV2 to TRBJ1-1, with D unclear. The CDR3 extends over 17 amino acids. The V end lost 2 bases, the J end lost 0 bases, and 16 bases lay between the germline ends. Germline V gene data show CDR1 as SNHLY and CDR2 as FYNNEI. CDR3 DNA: TGTGCCAGCAGTGAATCATCCGGGATTGGTATGAACACTGAAGCTTTCTTT. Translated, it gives CASSESSGIGMNTEAFF.

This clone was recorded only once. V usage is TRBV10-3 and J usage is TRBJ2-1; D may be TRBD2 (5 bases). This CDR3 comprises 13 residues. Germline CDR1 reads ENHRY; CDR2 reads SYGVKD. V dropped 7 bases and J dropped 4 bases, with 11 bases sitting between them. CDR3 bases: TGTGCCATCACCCGGGATCAATACAATGAGCAGTTCTTC. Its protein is CAITRDQYNEQFF.

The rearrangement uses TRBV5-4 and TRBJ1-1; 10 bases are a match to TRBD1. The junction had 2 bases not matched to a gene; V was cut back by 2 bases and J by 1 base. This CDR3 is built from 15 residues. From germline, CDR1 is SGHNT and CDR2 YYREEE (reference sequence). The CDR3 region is CASSLRQGANTEAFF. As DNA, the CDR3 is TGTGCCAGCAGCTTACGACAGGGGGCGAACACTGAAGCTTTCTTT.

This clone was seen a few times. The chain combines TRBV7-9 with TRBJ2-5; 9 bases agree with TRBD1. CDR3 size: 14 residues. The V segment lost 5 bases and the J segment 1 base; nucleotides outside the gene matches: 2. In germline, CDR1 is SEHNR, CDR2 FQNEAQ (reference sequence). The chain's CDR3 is CASSPGQGQETQYF. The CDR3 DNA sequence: TGTGCCAGCAGCCCGGGACAGGGCCAAGAGACCCAGTACTTC.

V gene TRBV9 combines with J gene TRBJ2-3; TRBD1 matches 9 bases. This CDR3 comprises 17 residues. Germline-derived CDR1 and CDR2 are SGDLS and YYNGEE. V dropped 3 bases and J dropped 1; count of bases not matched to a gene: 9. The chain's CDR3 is CASSGQGGSWGTDTQYF. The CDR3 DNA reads TGTGCCAGCAGCGGACAGGGGGGGAGTTGGGGCACAGATACGCAGTATTTT.

CDR3 bases: TGCGCCAGCAGCTTGGAGGTAGCGGGAGCCCTAGATACGCAGTATTTT. It codes for CASSLEVAGALDTQYF. The rearrangement links TRBV5-1 to TRBJ2-3; TRBD2 matches 9 bases. This CDR3 comprises 16 residues. J lost 5 bases, V lost 0 bases, and 7 bases had no gene match. Germline V gene sequence: CDR1 SGHRS, CDR2 YFSETQ.

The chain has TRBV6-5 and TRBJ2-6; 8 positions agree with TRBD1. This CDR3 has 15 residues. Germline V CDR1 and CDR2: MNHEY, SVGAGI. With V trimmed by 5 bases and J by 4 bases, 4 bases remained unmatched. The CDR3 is CASSTRGRGANVLTF. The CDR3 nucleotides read TGTGCCAGCAGTACCAGGGGGCGAGGGGCCAACGTCCTGACTTTC.

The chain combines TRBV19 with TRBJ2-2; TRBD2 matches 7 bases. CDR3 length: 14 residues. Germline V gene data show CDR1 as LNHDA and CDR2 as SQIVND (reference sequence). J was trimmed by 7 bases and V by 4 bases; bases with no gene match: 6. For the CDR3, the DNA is TGTGCCAGTAGTAAAGGACTAGAACTCGGGGAGCTGTTTTTT. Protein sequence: CASSKGLELGELFF.

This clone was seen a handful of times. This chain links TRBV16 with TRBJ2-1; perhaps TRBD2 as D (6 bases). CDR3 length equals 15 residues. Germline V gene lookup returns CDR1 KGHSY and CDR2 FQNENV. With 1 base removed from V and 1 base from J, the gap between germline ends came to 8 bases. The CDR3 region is CASSQWRGSYNEQFF. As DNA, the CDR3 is TGTGCCAGCAGCCAATGGCGGGGATCCTACAATGAGCAGTTCTTC. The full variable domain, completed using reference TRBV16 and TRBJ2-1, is GEEVAQTPKHLVRGEGQKAKLYCAPIKGHSYVFWYQQVLKNEFKFLISFQNENVFDETGMPKERFSAKCLPNSPCSLEIQATKLEDSAVYFCASSQWRGSYNEQFFGPGTRLTVL.

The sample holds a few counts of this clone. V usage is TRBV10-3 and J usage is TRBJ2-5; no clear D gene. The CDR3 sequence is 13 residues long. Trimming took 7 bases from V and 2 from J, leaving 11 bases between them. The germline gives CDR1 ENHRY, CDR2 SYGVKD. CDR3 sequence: CAINRQSQETQYF. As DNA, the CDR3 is TGTGCCATCAATCGTCAGTCACAAGAGACCCAGTACTTC.

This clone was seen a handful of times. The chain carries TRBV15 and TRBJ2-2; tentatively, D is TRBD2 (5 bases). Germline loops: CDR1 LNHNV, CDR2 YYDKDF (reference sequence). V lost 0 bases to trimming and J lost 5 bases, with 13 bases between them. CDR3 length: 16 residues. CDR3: CATSRDYGAETGELFF. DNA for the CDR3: TGTGCCACCAGCAGAGATTACGGAGCGGAAACCGGGGAGCTGTTTTTT. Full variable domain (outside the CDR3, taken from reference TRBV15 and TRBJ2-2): DAMVIQNPRYQVTQFGKPVTLSCSQTLNHNVMYWYQQKSSQAPKLLFHYYDKDFNNEADTPDNFQSRRPNTSFCFLDIRSPGLGDTAMYLCATSRDYGAETGELFFGEGSRLTVL.

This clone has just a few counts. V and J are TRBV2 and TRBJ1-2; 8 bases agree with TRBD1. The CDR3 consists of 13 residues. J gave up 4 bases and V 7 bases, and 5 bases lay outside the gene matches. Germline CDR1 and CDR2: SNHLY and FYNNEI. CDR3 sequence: CASTVGQGYGYTF. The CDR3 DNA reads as TGTGCCAGCACCGTAGGACAGGGCTATGGCTACACCTTC.

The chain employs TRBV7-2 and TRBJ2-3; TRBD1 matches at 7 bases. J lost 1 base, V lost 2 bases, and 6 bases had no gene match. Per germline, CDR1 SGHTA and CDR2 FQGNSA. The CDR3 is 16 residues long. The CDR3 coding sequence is TGTGCCAGCAGCTTAAACAGGGGCGCTGGCACAGATACGCAGTATTTT. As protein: CASSLNRGAGTDTQYF.

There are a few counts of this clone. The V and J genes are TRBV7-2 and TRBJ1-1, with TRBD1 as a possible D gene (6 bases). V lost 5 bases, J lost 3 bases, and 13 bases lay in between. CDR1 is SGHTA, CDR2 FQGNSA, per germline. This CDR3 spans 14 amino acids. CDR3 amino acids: CASSAQGTDTEAFF. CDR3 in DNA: TGTGCCAGCAGCGCACAGGGTACGGACACTGAAGCTTTCTTT.